What follows is one T cell receptor (beta chain) and its context. The antigen remains unidentified. Clones were read by immunoSEQ multiplex PCR, and TCRdb kept only the in-frame ones, dropping some. The sample has roughly 2,000 clones, roughly 93% seen once. The sample originates from a study of T cells and Merkel cell carcinoma outcomes. V lost 4 bases and J 4 bases, leaving 12 bases between the germline ends. Germline V CDR1 and CDR2: SGHRS, YFSETQ. The CDR3 runs 15 residues. Study outcomes and limitations: Reportedly, T-cell repertoire with density predicts Merkel cell carcinoma outcomes.

V gene TRBV5-1 combines with J gene TRBJ2-6, with a possible D match to TRBD1 (5 bases). The clonotype originates from a human donor with Merkel cell carcinoma. What was sequenced was tumor tissue from Merkel cell carcinoma. This chain's CDR3 is CASSTQGSGANVLTF. Written as DNA, the CDR3 is TGCGCCAGCAGCACGCAGGGTTCGGGGGCCAACGTCCTGACTTTC.